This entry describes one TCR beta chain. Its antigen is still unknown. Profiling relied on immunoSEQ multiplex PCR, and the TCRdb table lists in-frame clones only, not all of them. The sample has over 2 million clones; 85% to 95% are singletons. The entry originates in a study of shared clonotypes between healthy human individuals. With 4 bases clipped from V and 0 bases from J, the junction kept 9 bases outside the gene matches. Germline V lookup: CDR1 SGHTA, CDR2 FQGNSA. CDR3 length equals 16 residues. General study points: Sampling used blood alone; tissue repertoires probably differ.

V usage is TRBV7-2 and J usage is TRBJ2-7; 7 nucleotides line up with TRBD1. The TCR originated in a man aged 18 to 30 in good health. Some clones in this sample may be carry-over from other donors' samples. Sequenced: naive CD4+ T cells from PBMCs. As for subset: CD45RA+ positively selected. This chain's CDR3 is CASSSGQRTFSYEQYF. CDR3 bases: TGTGCCAGCAGCTCGGGACAGAGAACCTTCTCCTACGAGCAGTACTTC.